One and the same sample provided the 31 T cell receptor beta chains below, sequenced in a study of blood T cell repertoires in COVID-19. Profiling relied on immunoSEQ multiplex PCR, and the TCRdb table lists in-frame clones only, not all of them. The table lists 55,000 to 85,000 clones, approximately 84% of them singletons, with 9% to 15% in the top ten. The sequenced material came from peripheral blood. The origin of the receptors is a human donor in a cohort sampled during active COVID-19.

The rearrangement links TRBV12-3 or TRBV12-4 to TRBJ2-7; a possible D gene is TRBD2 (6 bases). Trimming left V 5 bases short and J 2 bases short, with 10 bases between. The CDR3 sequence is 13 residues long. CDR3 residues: CASSRRLAYEQYF. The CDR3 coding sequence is TGTGCCAGCAGTCGAAGACTAGCCTACGAGCAGTACTTC.

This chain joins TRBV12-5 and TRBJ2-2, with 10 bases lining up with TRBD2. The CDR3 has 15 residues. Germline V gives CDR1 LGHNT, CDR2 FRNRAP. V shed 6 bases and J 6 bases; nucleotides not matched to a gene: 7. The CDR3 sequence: CASGPGSGGAGELFF. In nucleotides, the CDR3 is TGTGCTAGTGGCCCAGGGAGCGGGGGGGCCGGGGAGCTGTTTTTT.

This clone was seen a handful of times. The CDR3 is CASSTRDRPGANVLTF. The CDR3 coding sequence is TGTGCCAGTAGTACCCGGGACAGGCCCGGGGCCAACGTCCTGACTTTC. The chain couples TRBV19 to TRBJ2-6, with 8 positions matching TRBD1. The CDR3 length is 16 residues. Per germline, CDR1 LNHDA and CDR2 SQIVND (reference sequence). V was clipped by 4 bases and J by 4 bases; unmatched bases: 6.

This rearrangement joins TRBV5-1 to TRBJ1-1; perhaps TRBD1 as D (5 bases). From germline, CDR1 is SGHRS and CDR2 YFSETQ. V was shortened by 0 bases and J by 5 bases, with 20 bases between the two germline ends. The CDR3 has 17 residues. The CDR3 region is CASSLDKGITGGTEAFF. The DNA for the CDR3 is TGCGCCAGCAGCTTGGACAAGGGGATAACGGGGGGGACTGAAGCTTTCTTT. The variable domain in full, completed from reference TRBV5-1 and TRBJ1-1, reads KAGVTQTPRYLIKTRGQQVTLSCSPISGHRSVSWYQQTPGQGLQFLFEYFSETQRNKGNFPGRFSGRQFSNSRSEMNVSTLELGDSALYLCASSLDKGITGGTEAFFGQGTRLTVV.

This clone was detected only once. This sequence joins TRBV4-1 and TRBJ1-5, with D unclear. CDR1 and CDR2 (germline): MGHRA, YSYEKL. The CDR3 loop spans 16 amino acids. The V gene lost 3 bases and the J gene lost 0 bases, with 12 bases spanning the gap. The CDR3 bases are TGCGCCAGCAGCCAGGAGGGAAGCCATAGCAATCAGCCCCAGCATTTT. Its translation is CASSQEGSHSNQPQHF.

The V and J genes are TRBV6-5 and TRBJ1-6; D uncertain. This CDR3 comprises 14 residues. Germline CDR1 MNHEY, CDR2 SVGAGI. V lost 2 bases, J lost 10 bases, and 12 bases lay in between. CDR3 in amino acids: CASSYEGSTSPLHF. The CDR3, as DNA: TGTGCCAGCAGTTACGAGGGCTCTACGTCACCCCTCCACTTT.

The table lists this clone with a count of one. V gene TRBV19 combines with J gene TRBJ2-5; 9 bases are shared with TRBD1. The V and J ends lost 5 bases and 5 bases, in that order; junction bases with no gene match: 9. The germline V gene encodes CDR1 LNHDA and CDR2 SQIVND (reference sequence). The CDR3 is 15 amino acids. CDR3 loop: CASSLGQGIGETQYF. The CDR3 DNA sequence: TGTGCCAGTAGTCTCGGACAGGGGATAGGGGAGACCCAGTACTTC.

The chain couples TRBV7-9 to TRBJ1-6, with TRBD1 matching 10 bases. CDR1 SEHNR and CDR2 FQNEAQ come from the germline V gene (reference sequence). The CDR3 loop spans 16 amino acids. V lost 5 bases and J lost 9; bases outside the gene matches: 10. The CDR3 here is CASSGQGEHWGSPLHF. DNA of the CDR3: TGTGCCAGCAGCGGACAGGGGGAACACTGGGGTTCACCCCTCCACTTT.

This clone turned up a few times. DNA for the CDR3: TGTGCCAGCTCCAAATCACCAGGGGGGTCCACAGATACGCAGTATTTT. Its protein is CASSKSPGGSTDTQYF. The chain joins TRBV18 to TRBJ2-3, with D possibly TRBD1 on 7 matching bases. This CDR3 comprises 16 residues. CDR1 is KGHSH, CDR2 LQKENI, per germline. Trimming took off 6 bases at V and 2 bases at J, with 18 bases between the two ends.

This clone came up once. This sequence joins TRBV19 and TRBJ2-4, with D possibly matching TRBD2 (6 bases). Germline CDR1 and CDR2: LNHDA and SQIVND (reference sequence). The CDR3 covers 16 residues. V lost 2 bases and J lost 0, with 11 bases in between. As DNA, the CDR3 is TGTGCCAGTAGTATATTGGGGGGAGTAGCCAAAAACATTCAGTACTTC. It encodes CASSILGGVAKNIQYF.

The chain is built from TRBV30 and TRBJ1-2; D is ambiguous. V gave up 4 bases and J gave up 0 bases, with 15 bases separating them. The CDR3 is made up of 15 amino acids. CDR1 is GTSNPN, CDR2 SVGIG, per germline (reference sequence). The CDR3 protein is CAWTNPTVTNYGYTF. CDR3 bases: TGTGCCTGGACGAATCCAACAGTGACTAACTATGGCTACACCTTC.

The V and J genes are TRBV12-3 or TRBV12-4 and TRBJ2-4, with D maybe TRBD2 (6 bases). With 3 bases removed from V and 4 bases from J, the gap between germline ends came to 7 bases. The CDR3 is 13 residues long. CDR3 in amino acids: CASSLTSKNIQYF. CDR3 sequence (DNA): TGTGCCAGCAGTTTGACTAGTAAAAACATTCAGTACTTC.

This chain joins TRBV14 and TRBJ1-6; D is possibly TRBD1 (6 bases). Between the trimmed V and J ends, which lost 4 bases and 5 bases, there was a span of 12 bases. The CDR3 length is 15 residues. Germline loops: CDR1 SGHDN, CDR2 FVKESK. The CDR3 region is CASSRRTANNSPLHF. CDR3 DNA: TGTGCCAGCAGCCGGCGGACAGCAAATAATTCACCCCTCCACTTT.

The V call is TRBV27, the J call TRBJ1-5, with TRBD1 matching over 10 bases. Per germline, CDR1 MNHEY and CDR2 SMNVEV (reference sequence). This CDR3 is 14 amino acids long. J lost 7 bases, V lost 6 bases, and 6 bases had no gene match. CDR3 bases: TGTGCCAGCAGGGACAGGGGGAATGGGCAGCCCCAGCATTTT. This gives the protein CASRDRGNGQPQHF.

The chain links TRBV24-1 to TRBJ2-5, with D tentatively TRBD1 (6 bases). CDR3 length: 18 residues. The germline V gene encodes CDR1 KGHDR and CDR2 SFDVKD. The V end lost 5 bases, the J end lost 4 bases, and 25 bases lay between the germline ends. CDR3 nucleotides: TGTGCCACCAGTGGTCGCCCCCTACAGGGATCACGGGGAGAGACCCAGTACTTC. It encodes CATSGRPLQGSRGETQYF.

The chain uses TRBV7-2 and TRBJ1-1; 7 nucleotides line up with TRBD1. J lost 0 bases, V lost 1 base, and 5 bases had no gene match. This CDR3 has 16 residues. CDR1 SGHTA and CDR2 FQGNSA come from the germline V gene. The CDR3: CASSLVPGGLNTEAFF. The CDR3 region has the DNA TGTGCCAGCAGCTTAGTTCCAGGGGGTTTGAACACTGAAGCTTTCTTT.

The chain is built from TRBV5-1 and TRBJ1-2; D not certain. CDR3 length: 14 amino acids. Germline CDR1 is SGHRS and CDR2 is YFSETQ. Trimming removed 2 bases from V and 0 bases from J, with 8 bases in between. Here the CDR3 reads CASSLDSTNYGYTF. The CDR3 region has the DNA TGCGCCAGCAGCTTAGACTCGACTAACTATGGCTACACCTTC. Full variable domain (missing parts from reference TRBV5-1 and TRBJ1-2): KAGVTQTPRYLIKTRGQQVTLSCSPISGHRSVSWYQQTPGQGLQFLFEYFSETQRNKGNFPGRFSGRQFSNSRSEMNVSTLELGDSALYLCASSLDSTNYGYTFGSGTRLTVV.

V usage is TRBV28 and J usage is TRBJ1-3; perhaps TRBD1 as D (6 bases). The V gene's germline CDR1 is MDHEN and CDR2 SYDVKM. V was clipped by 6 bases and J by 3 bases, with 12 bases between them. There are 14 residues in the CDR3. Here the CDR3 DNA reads TGTGCCAGCAGAAAAACAGGGAGTGGAAACACCATATATTTT. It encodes CASRKTGSGNTIYF.

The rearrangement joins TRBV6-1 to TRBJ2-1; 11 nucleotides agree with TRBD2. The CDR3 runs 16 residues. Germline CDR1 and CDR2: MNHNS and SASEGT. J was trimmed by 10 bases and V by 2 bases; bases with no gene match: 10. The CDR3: CASSERLAGGLREQFF. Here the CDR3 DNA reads TGTGCCAGCAGTGAAAGGCTAGCGGGGGGCCTTAGGGAGCAGTTCTTC.

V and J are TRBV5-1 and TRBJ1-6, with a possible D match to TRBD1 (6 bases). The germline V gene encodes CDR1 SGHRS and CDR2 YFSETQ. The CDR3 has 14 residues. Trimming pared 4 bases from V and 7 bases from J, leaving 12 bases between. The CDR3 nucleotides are TGCGCCAGCAGCCAGACGGGGGGCAATTCACCCCTCCACTTT. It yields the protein CASSQTGGNSPLHF. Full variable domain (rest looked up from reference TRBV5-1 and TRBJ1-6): KAGVTQTPRYLIKTRGQQVTLSCSPISGHRSVSWYQQTPGQGLQFLFEYFSETQRNKGNFPGRFSGRQFSNSRSEMNVSTLELGDSALYLCASSQTGGNSPLHFGNGTRLTVT.

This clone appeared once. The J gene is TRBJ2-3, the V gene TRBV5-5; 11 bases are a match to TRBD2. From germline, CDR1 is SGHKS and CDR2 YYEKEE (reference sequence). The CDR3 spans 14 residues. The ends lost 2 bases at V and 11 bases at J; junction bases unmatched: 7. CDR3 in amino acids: CASSFSGGASEQYF. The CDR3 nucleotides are TGTGCCAGCAGCTTTAGCGGGGGGGCCTCTGAGCAGTATTTT. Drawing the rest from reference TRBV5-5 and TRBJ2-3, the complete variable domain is DAGVTQSPTHLIKTRGQQVTLRCSPISGHKSVSWYQQVLGQGPQFIFQYYEKEERGRGNFPDRFSARQFPNYSSELNVNALLLGDSALYLCASSFSGGASEQYFGPGTRLTVL.

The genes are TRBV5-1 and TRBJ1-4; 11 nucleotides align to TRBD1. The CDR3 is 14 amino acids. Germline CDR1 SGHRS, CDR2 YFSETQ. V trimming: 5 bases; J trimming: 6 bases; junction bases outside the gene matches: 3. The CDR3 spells CASRRDRGYEKLFF. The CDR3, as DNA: TGCGCCAGCAGACGGGACAGGGGGTATGAAAAACTGTTTTTT.

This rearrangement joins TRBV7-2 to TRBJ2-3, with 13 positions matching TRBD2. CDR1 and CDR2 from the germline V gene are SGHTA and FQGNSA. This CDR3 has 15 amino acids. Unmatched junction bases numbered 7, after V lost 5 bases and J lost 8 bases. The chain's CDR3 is CASSRLLAGGFTQYF. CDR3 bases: TGTGCCAGCAGCCGTCTACTAGCGGGGGGGTTTACGCAGTATTTT.

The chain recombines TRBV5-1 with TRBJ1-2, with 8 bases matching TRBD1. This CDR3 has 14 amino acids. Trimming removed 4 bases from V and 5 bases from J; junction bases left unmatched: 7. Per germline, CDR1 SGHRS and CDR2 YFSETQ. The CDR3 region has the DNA TGCGCCAGCAGCCCGCCGGGACAGGAATATGGCTACACCTTC. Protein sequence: CASSPPGQEYGYTF.

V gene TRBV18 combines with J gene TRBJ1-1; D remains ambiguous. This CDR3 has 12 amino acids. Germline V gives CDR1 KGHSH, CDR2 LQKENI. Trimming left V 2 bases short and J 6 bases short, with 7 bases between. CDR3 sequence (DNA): TGTGCCAGCTCACCAACGACTTCTGAAGCTTTCTTT. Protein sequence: CASSPTTSEAFF.

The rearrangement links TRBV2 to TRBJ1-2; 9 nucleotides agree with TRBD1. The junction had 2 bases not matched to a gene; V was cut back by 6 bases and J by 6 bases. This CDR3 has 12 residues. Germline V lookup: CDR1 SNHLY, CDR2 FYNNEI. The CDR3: CASSDRGDGYTF. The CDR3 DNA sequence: TGTGCCAGCAGCGACAGGGGGGATGGCTACACCTTC.

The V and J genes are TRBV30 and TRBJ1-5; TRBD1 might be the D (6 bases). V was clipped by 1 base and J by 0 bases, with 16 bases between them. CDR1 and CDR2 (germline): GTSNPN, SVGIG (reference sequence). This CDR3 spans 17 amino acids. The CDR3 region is CAWSAAMTGNSNQPQHF. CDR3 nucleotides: TGTGCCTGGAGTGCCGCTATGACAGGTAATAGCAATCAGCCCCAGCATTTT.

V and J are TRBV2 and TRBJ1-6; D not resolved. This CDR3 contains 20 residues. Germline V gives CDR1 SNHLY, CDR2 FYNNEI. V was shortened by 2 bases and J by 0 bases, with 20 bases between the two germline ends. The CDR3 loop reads CASSELAGIFAPSYNSPLHF. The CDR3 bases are TGTGCCAGCAGTGAACTTGCGGGGATCTTCGCGCCCTCCTATAATTCACCCCTCCACTTT.

CDR3 sequence reads: CATSDLGLGFQETQYF. The DNA of the CDR3 is TGTGCCACCAGTGATTTAGGTCTGGGCTTCCAAGAGACCCAGTACTTC. The V and J genes are TRBV24-1 and TRBJ2-5; no clear D gene. Germline CDR1 and CDR2: KGHDR and SFDVKD. The CDR3 sequence is 16 residues long. Trimming took 1 base from V and 1 from J, leaving 12 bases between them.

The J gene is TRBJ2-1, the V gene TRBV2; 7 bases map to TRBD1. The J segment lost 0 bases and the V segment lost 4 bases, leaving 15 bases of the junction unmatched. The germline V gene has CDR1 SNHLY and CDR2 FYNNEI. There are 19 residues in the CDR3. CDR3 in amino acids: CASSAPGGMGKSSYNEQFF. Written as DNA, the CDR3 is TGTGCCAGCAGTGCACCAGGGGGTATGGGTAAGAGCTCCTACAATGAGCAGTTCTTC.

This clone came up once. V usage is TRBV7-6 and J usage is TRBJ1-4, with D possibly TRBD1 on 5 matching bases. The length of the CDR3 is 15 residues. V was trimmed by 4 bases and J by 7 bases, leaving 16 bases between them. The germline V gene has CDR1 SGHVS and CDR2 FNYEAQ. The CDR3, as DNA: TGTGCCAGCAGCTCATCGGGAGGGGACGGTGAAAAACTGTTTTTT. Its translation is CASSSSGGDGEKLFF.